The 20 T cell receptor beta chains presented below share a single source sample, sequenced in a study of T cells after yellow fever vaccination. TCRdb redid the calling of the 5' RACE reads with MiXCR, one entry per CDR3 protein. The sample includes 250,000 to 400,000 distinct CDR3 sequences, over 4% seen only once; the top ten take approximately 23%. Sample: PBMCs, taken 5 days after the yellow fever booster vaccination. These receptors were taken from a man younger than 35 who received the YFV17D yellow fever vaccine.

In this sample, this clonotype turned up a few times. The chain has TRBV7-3 and TRBJ2-1; TRBD2 might be the D (6 bases). Trimming took off 3 bases at V and 9 bases at J, with 12 bases between the two ends. CDR3 length equals 13 residues. Germline CDR1 and CDR2: SGHTA and FQGTGA. The CDR3 bases are TGTGCCAGCAGCTTGGGGGGAAACGGTGAGCAGTTCTTC. Residues: CASSLGGNGEQFF.

Only a few counts were recorded for this clonotype. The chain employs TRBV7-2 and TRBJ2-1, with TRBD1 matching over 8 bases. V shed 5 bases and J 8 bases; nucleotides not matched to a gene: 8. CDR3 size: 14 residues. Per the germline V gene, CDR1 is SGHTA and CDR2 is FQGNSA. This chain's CDR3 is CASSRTGLLDEQFF. CDR3 DNA: TGTGCCAGCAGCCGGACAGGGCTGCTCGATGAGCAGTTCTTC.

The V gene is TRBV20-1, the J gene TRBJ1-2; D perhaps matches TRBD1 (6 bases). The V end was cut by 2 bases, the J end by 6 bases, with 19 bases between. The germline gives CDR1 DFQATT, CDR2 SNEGSKA (reference sequence). The CDR3 covers 15 residues. CDR3 sequence: CSARLPTGTIHGYTF. The CDR3 DNA reads as TGCAGTGCTAGACTCCCTACCGGGACAATCCATGGCTACACCTTC.

In DNA, the CDR3 is TGTGCCAGCAGCAAGATCTGGGGCTACGAGCAGTACTTC. It translates to CASSKIWGYEQYF. The rearrangement uses TRBV11-2 and TRBJ2-7; D remains unclear. Germline CDR1 is SGHAT and CDR2 is FQNNGV. Trimming cost V 5 bases and J 3 bases, with 11 bases left between them. This CDR3 region has 13 residues.

V gene TRBV7-2 combines with J gene TRBJ2-1; tentatively, D is TRBD1 (6 bases). The germline V and J ends were trimmed by 6 bases and 0 bases, with 12 bases remaining between them. From germline, CDR1 is SGHTA and CDR2 FQGNSA. The CDR3 spans 15 residues. In DNA form, the CDR3 reads TGTGCCAGCAGATTGGACAGAAGCTCCTACAATGAGCAGTTCTTC. As protein: CASRLDRSSYNEQFF.

This clonotype was picked up a small number of times. The V gene is TRBV7-2, the J gene TRBJ1-2; a possible D gene is TRBD1 (5 bases). The CDR3 consists of 12 residues. Germline values: CDR1 SGHTA, CDR2 FQGNSA. V shed 4 bases and J shed 7 bases, with 10 bases lying between them. The CDR3 DNA reads TGTGCCAGCAGCTGGGGGAGGGTTGGCTACACCTTC. This encodes CASSWGRVGYTF.

This clonotype has just a few counts. The chain couples TRBV25-1 to TRBJ2-3; D is unresolved. Trimming removed 4 bases at V and 0 bases at J, with 14 bases between. This CDR3 spans 16 amino acids. Germline V CDR1 and CDR2: MGHDK, SYGVNS. The CDR3 DNA follows: TGTGCCAGCAGTGCTTACTACTCCCCTAGCACAGATACGCAGTATTTT. It yields the protein CASSAYYSPSTDTQYF.

This clonotype was picked up a small number of times. The chain couples TRBV5-6 to TRBJ2-7; D remains ambiguous. Germline CDR1 reads SGHDT; CDR2 reads YYEEEE. Trimming took off 1 base at V and 3 bases at J, with 8 bases between the two ends. CDR3 length: 13 amino acids. The chain's CDR3 is CASSLRAIYEQYF. In DNA form, the CDR3 reads TGTGCCAGCAGCTTGAGGGCCATCTACGAGCAGTACTTC.

The chain employs TRBV5-1 and TRBJ2-2; TRBD1 is a possible D gene (5 bases). The CDR3 has 14 residues. CDR1 and CDR2 (germline): SGHRS, YFSETQ. V lost 4 bases to trimming and J lost 3 bases, with 10 bases between them. The CDR3 is CASSLQDHTGELFF. The CDR3, as DNA: TGCGCCAGCAGCCTACAGGACCACACCGGGGAGCTGTTTTTT.

This chain links TRBV6-2 or TRBV6-3 with TRBJ2-1; 8 bases match TRBD2. The length of the CDR3 is 15 residues. J lost 3 bases, V lost 6 bases, and 7 bases had no gene match. In germline, CDR1 is MNHEY, CDR2 SVGEGT. The CDR3 loop reads CASSGGGSVYNEQFF. Here the CDR3 DNA reads TGTGCCAGCAGCGGGGGGGGAAGCGTCTACAATGAGCAGTTCTTC.

The chain has TRBV7-2 and TRBJ2-5; 9 bases line up with TRBD1. Looked up from germline, CDR1 is SGHTA and CDR2 is FQGNSA. The CDR3 is made up of 14 amino acids. The ends lost 6 bases at V and 1 base at J; junction bases unmatched: 3. The CDR3 sequence is CASRGTGPQETQYF. CDR3 DNA sequence: TGTGCCAGCAGGGGGACAGGGCCCCAAGAGACCCAGTACTTC.

V usage is TRBV9 and J usage is TRBJ1-4, with D perhaps TRBD1 (5 bases). CDR1 is SGDLS, CDR2 YYNGEE, per germline. The V end lost 0 bases, the J end lost 4 bases, and 10 bases lay between the germline ends. This CDR3 has 15 amino acids. CDR3 residues: CASSVDPRGNEKLFF. DNA for the CDR3: TGTGCCAGCAGCGTAGACCCTAGGGGTAATGAAAAACTGTTTTTT. The full variable domain, its missing parts supplied by reference TRBV9 and TRBJ1-4, is DSGVTQTPKHLITATGQRVTLRCSPRSGDLSVYWYQQSLDQGLQFLIQYYNGEERAKGNILERFSAQQFPDLHSELNLSSLELGDSALYFCASSVDPRGNEKLFFGSGTQLSVL.

The CDR3 loop is CSAERGYTEAFF. The CDR3 coding sequence is TGCAGCGCCGAGAGAGGGTACACTGAAGCTTTCTTT. The chain combines TRBV29-1 with TRBJ1-1; unclear D gene. The CDR3 is made up of 12 amino acids. With 7 bases removed from V and 3 bases from J, the gap between germline ends came to 12 bases. Germline assignment: CDR1 SQVTM and CDR2 ANQGSEA.

This clonotype was counted many times. In this CDR3 the conserved last residue, phenylalanine or tryptophan, is missing, so a read error is likely. The limits of the CDR3 on the DNA are not certain, so only TCRdb's listed CDR3 is given. This chain uses TRBV18 with TRBJ2-5; the listed D gene, TRBD1, was not tested against the DNA. Germline V gene data show CDR1 as KGHSH and CDR2 as LQKENI. Ends included, the CDR3 has 13 residues. The CDR3 loop reads CASSPSDRGSIGL.

The J gene is TRBJ1-5, the V gene TRBV12-3 or TRBV12-4; D is undetermined. V was cut by 6 bases and J by 11 bases, with 14 bases left in between. The CDR3 spans 12 residues. This CDR3 is CASSLSREAQHF. In DNA form, the CDR3 reads TGTGCCAGCAGCCTGAGCCGCGAGGCCCAGCATTTT.

The genes are TRBV4-1 and TRBJ2-1; D may be TRBD2 (5 bases). The germline V and J ends were trimmed by 5 bases and 6 bases, with 11 bases remaining between them. This CDR3 has 13 amino acids. Germline-derived CDR1 and CDR2 are MGHRA and YSYEKL. CDR3 residues: CASSSWAGNEQFF. CDR3 nucleotides: TGCGCCAGCAGCAGCTGGGCGGGCAATGAGCAGTTCTTC.

The rearrangement joins TRBV20-1 to TRBJ1-1; TRBD1 might be the D (5 bases). CDR3 length equals 14 residues. Between the trimmed V and J ends, which lost 6 bases and 10 bases, there was a span of 24 bases. Germline V lookup: CDR1 DFQATT, CDR2 SNEGSKA (reference sequence). The CDR3 DNA reads TGCAGTGCGCGGGACGGCCGCGTGGTTCATGTAGCTTTCTTT. Protein sequence: CSARDGRVVHVAFF.

This clonotype has a handful of counts. J is TRBJ1-5 and V is TRBV25-1; a weak D match, TRBD1 (5 bases). There are 14 residues in the CDR3. Trimming shortened V by 3 bases and J by 2 bases, and 8 bases separated the two germline ends. Germline V gene lookup returns CDR1 MGHDK and CDR2 SYGVNS. CDR3 residues: CASSDLRGNQPQHF. CDR3 DNA sequence: TGTGCCAGCAGTGATCTCAGGGGCAATCAGCCCCAGCATTTT.

This clonotype was recorded at least ten times. The V call is TRBV27, the J call TRBJ2-4; 12 bases line up with TRBD2. Germline V lookup: CDR1 MNHEY, CDR2 SMNVEV (reference sequence). The trim removed 4 bases at V and 7 bases at J, leaving 14 bases unmatched. The CDR3 loop spans 18 amino acids. CDR3 loop: CASSSHPSSGGAPNIQYF. The CDR3, as DNA: TGTGCCAGCAGTTCACACCCGTCTAGCGGGGGGGCCCCTAACATTCAGTACTTC.

With regard to this clonotype: A much more abundant neighbour one base away suggests this may be a read error. The chain employs TRBV10-2 and TRBJ2-1, with unresolved D. The CDR3 runs to 12 residues. Germline CDR1 reads WSHSY; CDR2 reads SAAADI. CDR3 in amino acids: CASSVNYNEQLF. The CDR3 DNA sequence: TGCGCCAGCAGTGTAAATTACAATGAGCAGCTCTTC.